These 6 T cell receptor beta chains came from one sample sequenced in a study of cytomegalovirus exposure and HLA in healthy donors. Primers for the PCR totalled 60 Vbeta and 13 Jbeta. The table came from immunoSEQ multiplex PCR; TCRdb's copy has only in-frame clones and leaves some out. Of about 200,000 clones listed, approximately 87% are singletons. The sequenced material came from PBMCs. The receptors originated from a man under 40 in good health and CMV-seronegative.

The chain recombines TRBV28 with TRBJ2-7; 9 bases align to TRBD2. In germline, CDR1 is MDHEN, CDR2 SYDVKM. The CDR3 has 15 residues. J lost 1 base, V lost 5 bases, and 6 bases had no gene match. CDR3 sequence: CASSTPLAGSYEQYF. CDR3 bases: TGTGCCAGCAGTACCCCACTAGCGGGTTCCTACGAGCAGTACTTC.

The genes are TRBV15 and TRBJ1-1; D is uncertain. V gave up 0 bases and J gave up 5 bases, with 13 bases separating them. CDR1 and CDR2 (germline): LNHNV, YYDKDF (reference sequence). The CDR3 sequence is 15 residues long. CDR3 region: CATSRDQVGVTEAFF. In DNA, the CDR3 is TGTGCCACCAGCAGAGATCAGGTGGGCGTGACTGAAGCTTTCTTT.

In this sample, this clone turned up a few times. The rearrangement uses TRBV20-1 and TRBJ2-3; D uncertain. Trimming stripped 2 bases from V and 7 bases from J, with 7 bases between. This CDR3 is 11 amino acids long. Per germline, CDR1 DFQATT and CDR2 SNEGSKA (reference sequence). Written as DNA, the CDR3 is TGCAGTGCTAGAACTTCAAATACGCAGTATTTT. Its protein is CSARTSNTQYF.

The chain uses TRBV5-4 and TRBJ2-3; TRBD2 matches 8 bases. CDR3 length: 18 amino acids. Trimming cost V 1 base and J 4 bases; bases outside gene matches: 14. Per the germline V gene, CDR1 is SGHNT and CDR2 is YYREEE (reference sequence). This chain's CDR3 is CASSLIGVTREAADTQYF. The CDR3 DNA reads TGTGCCAGCAGCTTGATCGGGGTGACGCGGGAGGCTGCAGATACGCAGTATTTT.

CDR3 coding DNA: TGTGCCAGCTCACCTAGCACGGCTGCTAACTATGGCTACACCTTC. Protein product: CASSPSTAANYGYTF. The chain has TRBV18 and TRBJ1-2; no clear D. Trimming took off 3 bases at V and 0 bases at J, with 11 bases between the two ends. CDR1 is KGHSH, CDR2 LQKENI, per germline. The CDR3 is 15 residues long.

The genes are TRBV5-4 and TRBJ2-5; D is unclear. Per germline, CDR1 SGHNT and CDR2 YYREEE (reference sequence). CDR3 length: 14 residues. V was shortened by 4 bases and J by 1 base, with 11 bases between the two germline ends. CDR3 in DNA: TGTGCCAGCAGCCGTGACATGCTCCAAGAGACCCAGTACTTC. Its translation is CASSRDMLQETQYF. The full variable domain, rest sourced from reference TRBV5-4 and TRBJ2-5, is ETGVTQSPTHLIKTRGQQVTLRCSSQSGHNTVSWYQQALGQGPQFIFQYYREEENGRGNFPPRFSGLQFPNYSSELNVNALELDDSALYLCASSRDMLQETQYFGPGTRLLVL.